Sequencing of this T cell receptor (beta chain) was carried out in a study of Ad26.COV2.S vaccination and SARS-CoV-2 variants. About the research overall: Donor was in the COV1001 Ad26.COV2.S trial arm.

This CDR3 comprises 18 residues. Unmatched junction bases numbered 17, after V lost 2 bases and J lost 7 bases. Germline V gene sequence: CDR1 LNHNV, CDR2 YYDKDF (reference sequence). Regarding treatment: 15 to 20 received Ad26.COV2.S at low or high dose, single or two shots; about 5 received placebo; per-sample allocation not given. Sample collection was performed on day 63 after the first vaccine or placebo injection. This vaccine is an Ad26 vector that expresses the Wuhan-strain SARS-CoV-2 spike. Here immunoSEQ multiplex PCR was the method, and the copy in TCRdb shows in-frame clones only, minus some. Of about 350,000 clones listed, less than 90% were seen once; the top ten hold roughly 6%.

The TCR sequence derives from a person between 18 and 59 years old who received the Ad26.COV2.S COVID-19 vaccine or a placebo. The chain joins TRBV15 to TRBJ2-1; 7 positions agree with TRBD1. The starting material was peripheral blood, obtained in a trial of Ad26.COV2.S vaccine versus placebo. This chain's CDR3 is CATSRNWADREFWNEQFF. The CDR3 DNA reads as TGTGCCACCAGCAGAAACTGGGCCGACAGGGAGTTTTGGAATGAGCAGTTCTTC.